Below are 29 T cell receptor beta chains sequenced from a single sample in a study of a mutant IDH1 vaccine in newly diagnosed glioma. Assay: immunoSEQ multiplex PCR; the TCRdb copy retains only in-frame clones and omits some. Of fewer than 65,000 clones detected, 80% to 85% appear once; the ten largest clones hold roughly 3.5%. What these receptors recognize is not known. The time point is: week 5, during vaccination. Each dose delivered 300 ug of mutant IDH1 20-mer peptide subcutaneously with imiquimod. The specimen comprised PBMCs, sampled from a glioma patient whose treatment included an IDH1 peptide vaccine. These receptors were collected from a man aged 25 to 45 with glioma.

CDR3 sequence: CASSPGTDYGYTF. CDR3 nucleotides: TGTGCCAGCTCACCCGGGACGGACTATGGCTACACCTTC. This sequence joins TRBV18 and TRBJ1-2; a possible D gene is TRBD1 (5 bases). CDR1 and CDR2 from the germline V gene are KGHSH and LQKENI. The CDR3 is 13 amino acids. The V end was cut by 3 bases, the J end by 3 bases, with 8 bases between.

This clone was recorded once. The chain is built from TRBV7-9 and TRBJ2-2; D is uncertain. V lost 2 bases and J 6 bases, leaving 10 bases between the germline ends. This CDR3 contains 14 residues. The V gene's germline CDR1 is SEHNR and CDR2 FQNEAQ (reference sequence). The CDR3 loop is CASSLIRDSGELFF. The CDR3 DNA follows: TGTGCCAGCAGCTTAATACGAGATTCCGGGGAGCTGTTTTTT.

The J gene is TRBJ1-2, the V gene TRBV11-2; a possible D gene is TRBD1 (6 bases). CDR1 is SGHAT, CDR2 FQNNGV, per germline. This CDR3 is built from 12 residues. V was shortened by 5 bases and J by 6 bases, with 10 bases between the two germline ends. The CDR3 sequence is CASSEQGNGYTF. The CDR3 coding sequence is TGTGCCAGCAGCGAACAGGGTAATGGCTACACCTTC.

This clone came up once. This chain connects TRBV5-1 to TRBJ2-5; 9 bases line up with TRBD1. The ends lost 4 bases at V and 5 bases at J; junction bases unmatched: 6. Germline assignment: CDR1 SGHRS and CDR2 YFSETQ. The CDR3 runs 14 residues. In DNA form, the CDR3 reads TGCGCCAGCAGCAGTTGGACAGGGGTGGAGACCCAGTACTTC. The encoded protein is CASSSWTGVETQYF.

About this clone itself: The junction does not match germline at one end; this may be a read error. The chain uses TRBV5-1 and TRBJ1-5, with D perhaps matching TRBD1 (5 bases). There are 16 residues in the CDR3. The germline CDR1 and CDR2 sequences are SGHRS and YFSETQ. CDR3: CARSRRGGGSQQPQHF. The CDR3 DNA reads as TGCGCCCGCAGCCGCCGTGGGGGGGGATCTCAACAGCCCCAGCATTTT.

The V and J genes are TRBV15 and TRBJ1-6; D ambiguous. The CDR3 spans 12 residues. V shed 5 bases and J shed 7 bases, with 6 bases lying between them. Germline CDR1 is LNHNV and CDR2 is YYDKDF (reference sequence). The CDR3 spells CATSERNSPLHF. Here the CDR3 DNA reads TGTGCCACCAGCGAAAGGAATTCACCCCTCCACTTT.

This clone was recorded once. This rearrangement joins TRBV11-2 to TRBJ2-7; possibly TRBD1 for D (6 bases). The germline V and J ends were trimmed by 3 bases and 0 bases, with 9 bases remaining between them. This CDR3 spans 14 amino acids. The V gene's germline CDR1 is SGHAT and CDR2 FQNNGV. CDR3 coding DNA: TGTGCCAGCAGCTTGACAGGTGTCTCCTACGAGCAGTACTTC. Amino acid sequence: CASSLTGVSYEQYF.

The chain links TRBV15 to TRBJ2-1, with D hard to call. The CDR3 totals 11 residues. V was shortened by 4 bases and J by 5 bases, with 3 bases between the two germline ends. Germline assignment: CDR1 LNHNV and CDR2 YYDKDF (reference sequence). CDR3 amino acids: CATSMNNEQFF. The CDR3 DNA is TGTGCCACCAGCATGAACAATGAGCAGTTCTTC. Looking up the rest from reference TRBV15 and TRBJ2-1 gives the full variable domain: DAMVIQNPRYQVTQFGKPVTLSCSQTLNHNVMYWYQQKSSQAPKLLFHYYDKDFNNEADTPDNFQSRRPNTSFCFLDIRSPGLGDTAMYLCATSMNNEQFFGPGTRLTVL.

The rearrangement links TRBV11-2 to TRBJ1-2; no clear D. This CDR3 region has 15 residues. Trimming left V 1 base short and J 2 bases short, with 11 bases between. Germline CDR1 reads SGHAT; CDR2 reads FQNNGV. The CDR3 nucleotides are TGTGCCAGCAGCTTAGTTGCAGAGACGAACTATGGCTACACCTTC. Amino acid sequence: CASSLVAETNYGYTF.

Worth noting for this clone: One junction end does not reproduce the germline sequence, and a read error may be involved. V and J are TRBV6-5 and TRBJ2-2; D may correspond to TRBD1 or TRBD2 (6 bases each). CDR1 and CDR2 (germline): MNHEY, SVGAGI. The CDR3 consists of 15 residues. The CDR3 spells CVSTYGGLNTGELFF. The CDR3 DNA reads TGTGTCAGCACCTACGGGGGCCTGAACACCGGGGAGCTGTTTTTT.

This clone was detected once. The V call is TRBV6-5, the J call TRBJ1-3; D is ambiguous. The CDR3 contains 13 residues. Trimming took 7 bases from V and 3 from J, leaving 10 bases between them. CDR1 is MNHEY, CDR2 SVGAGI, per germline. The CDR3 is CASTGLFGNTIYF. DNA of the CDR3: TGTGCCAGCACCGGACTTTTTGGAAACACCATATATTTT.

The genes are TRBV5-4 and TRBJ2-7, with D perhaps given as TRBD1 or TRBD2 (5 bases each). The germline V and J ends were trimmed by 0 bases and 3 bases, with 10 bases remaining between them. CDR3 length: 14 residues. Germline lookup yields CDR1 SGHNT and CDR2 YYREEE (reference sequence). The DNA of the CDR3 is TGTGCCAGCAGCTTGGCCGGGACGGACTACGAGCAGTACTTC. It specifies CASSLAGTDYEQYF.

This rearrangement joins TRBV4-1 to TRBJ1-5, with D tentatively TRBD1 (5 bases). The CDR3 has 15 amino acids. CDR1 MGHRA and CDR2 YSYEKL come from the germline V gene. V was pared by 0 bases and J by 2 bases, with 8 bases between. The CDR3 nucleotides are TGCGCCAGCAGCCAAGATGTACAGGGCAATCAGCCCCAGCATTTT. Translating it yields CASSQDVQGNQPQHF.

This chain uses TRBV2 with TRBJ2-7; D may correspond to TRBD1 or TRBD2 (5 bases each). V lost 5 bases and J lost 1, with 12 bases in between. Germline V gene data show CDR1 as SNHLY and CDR2 as FYNNEI. The CDR3 length is 14 residues. CDR3 region: CASSLRDRSYEQYF. The CDR3 nucleotides are TGTGCCAGCAGTCTCCGGGACCGATCCTACGAGCAGTACTTC.

A single count supports this clone. V and J are TRBV9 and TRBJ2-4, with 8 bases lining up with TRBD1. Trimming at V came to 3 bases and at J to 7 bases, leaving 9 bases not matched to a gene. The CDR3 contains 15 residues. Germline CDR1 is SGDLS and CDR2 is YYNGEE. Here the CDR3 reads CASSDAGGAWNIQYF. DNA of the CDR3: TGTGCCAGCAGCGACGCAGGGGGCGCGTGGAACATTCAGTACTTC.

The chain is built from TRBV19 and TRBJ1-1; D is unclear. Looked up from germline, CDR1 is LNHDA and CDR2 is SQIVND (reference sequence). The CDR3 length is 13 residues. Trimming removed 3 bases from V and 4 bases from J, with 9 bases in between. CDR3 DNA sequence: TGTGCCAGTAGTATGTTGGGGTTCACTGAAGCTTTCTTT. It yields the protein CASSMLGFTEAFF.

The chain joins TRBV15 to TRBJ2-4, with TRBD1 matching 9 bases. Trimming cost V 5 bases and J 0 bases; bases outside gene matches: 17. The CDR3 is 20 amino acids. Germline V gene lookup returns CDR1 LNHNV and CDR2 YYDKDF (reference sequence). The CDR3 nucleotides are TGTGCCACCAGCCCTAGATACCCCGGGACAGGGACATTAGCCAAAAACATTCAGTACTTC. Amino acids: CATSPRYPGTGTLAKNIQYF.

The chain links TRBV4-1 to TRBJ1-1; D unclear. V lost 4 bases, J lost 3 bases, and 15 bases lay in between. The CDR3 extends over 15 amino acids. Germline CDR1 MGHRA, CDR2 YSYEKL. The DNA of the CDR3 is TGCGCCAGCAGCCCGAGGAGGGTAGGAGACACTGAAGCTTTCTTT. Amino acids: CASSPRRVGDTEAFF.

V gene TRBV10-3 combines with J gene TRBJ2-5, with unresolved D. Germline V gives CDR1 ENHRY, CDR2 SYGVKD. The V and J ends lost 3 bases and 11 bases respectively, with 10 bases between them. This CDR3 spans 11 amino acids. The CDR3 DNA is TGTGCCATCAGTGAAGGTTTAGAGCAGTACTTC. This codes for CAISEGLEQYF.

The gene calls are TRBV15 and TRBJ2-3; D unclear. V lost 0 bases and J lost 2, with 9 bases in between. This CDR3 spans 15 amino acids. The germline V gene has CDR1 LNHNV and CDR2 YYDKDF (reference sequence). Here the CDR3 reads CATSREGRNTDTQYF. The CDR3 DNA is TGTGCCACCAGCAGAGAAGGAAGGAACACAGATACGCAGTATTTT.

This chain uses TRBV12-5 with TRBJ2-1, with TRBD2 identical over 14 bases. The CDR3 contains 18 residues. With V trimmed by 0 bases and J by 6 bases, 7 bases remained unmatched. Germline V CDR1 and CDR2: LGHNT, FRNRAP. CDR3 residues: CASGLVRTSGGSGNEQFF. In nucleotides, the CDR3 is TGTGCTAGTGGTTTGGTGAGGACTAGCGGGGGGTCTGGCAATGAGCAGTTCTTC.

The rearrangement joins TRBV29-1 to TRBJ1-1, with TRBD1 matching 11 bases. Germline V gene sequence: CDR1 SQVTM, CDR2 ANQGSEA. This CDR3 comprises 17 residues. V shed 5 bases, J shed 1 base, and the junction held 12 bases outside the gene matches. The CDR3, as DNA: TGCAGCGTTTACCCCCGGGACAGGGGGGTTTCGAACACTGAAGCTTTCTTT. This codes for CSVYPRDRGVSNTEAFF.

The rearrangement links TRBV28 to TRBJ2-7, with 7 nucleotides matching TRBD1. Germline V CDR1 and CDR2: MDHEN, SYDVKM. V lost 5 bases, J lost 2 bases, and 3 bases stayed unmatched. This CDR3 has 13 amino acids. Here the CDR3 reads CASSGTATYEQYF. The CDR3 bases are TGTGCCAGCAGTGGGACAGCCACCTACGAGCAGTACTTC.

The table lists this clone with a count of one. V usage is TRBV5-4 and J usage is TRBJ2-5, with D perhaps TRBD1 or TRBD2 (7 bases each). V was trimmed by 3 bases and J by 1 base, leaving 28 bases between them. Germline CDR1 is SGHNT and CDR2 is YYREEE (reference sequence). This CDR3 spans 20 amino acids. CDR3 nucleotide sequence: TGTGCCAGCAGCTCCTTGCCGGGGGAGGGGGACAGCATCCTCCAAGAGACCCAGTACTTC. It yields the protein CASSSLPGEGDSILQETQYF.

The chain recombines TRBV15 with TRBJ1-5; D is uncertain. V gave up 5 bases and J gave up 3 bases, with 14 bases separating them. Germline V lookup: CDR1 LNHNV, CDR2 YYDKDF (reference sequence). This CDR3 is 15 amino acids long. The DNA of the CDR3 is TGTGCCACCAGCCTGGACCCCGGATACAATCAGCCCCAGCATTTT. This translates into CATSLDPGYNQPQHF. The full variable domain, in which reference TRBV15 and TRBJ1-5 provide the parts outside the CDR3, is DAMVIQNPRYQVTQFGKPVTLSCSQTLNHNVMYWYQQKSSQAPKLLFHYYDKDFNNEADTPDNFQSRRPNTSFCFLDIRSPGLGDTAMYLCATSLDPGYNQPQHFGDGTRLSIL.

The chain's CDR3 is CAWGQTGSYGYTF. Written as DNA, the CDR3 is TGTGCCTGGGGTCAGACAGGGTCTTATGGCTACACCTTC. The chain has TRBV30 and TRBJ1-2; 7 nucleotides match TRBD1. The germline V gene encodes CDR1 GTSNPN and CDR2 SVGIG (reference sequence). The ends lost 5 bases at V and 5 bases at J; junction bases unmatched: 8. The CDR3 has 13 residues.

The rearrangement uses TRBV30 and TRBJ1-3; D is undetermined. The CDR3 spans 14 residues. V was pared by 0 bases and J by 0 bases, with 6 bases between. Germline values: CDR1 GTSNPN, CDR2 SVGIG (reference sequence). In DNA, the CDR3 is TGTGCCTGGAGTGTCGGGAGCTCTGGAAACACCATATATTTT. This gives the protein CAWSVGSSGNTIYF.

V gene TRBV19 combines with J gene TRBJ1-6; 8 nucleotides agree with TRBD1. The CDR3 sequence is 15 residues long. J gave up 4 bases and V 3 bases, and 2 bases lay outside the gene matches. CDR1 and CDR2 (germline): LNHDA, SQIVND (reference sequence). This CDR3 is CASSINRGYNSPLHF. Here the CDR3 DNA reads TGTGCCAGTAGTATTAACAGGGGGTATAATTCACCCCTCCACTTT.

V and J are TRBV5-1 and TRBJ2-3; possibly TRBD1 or TRBD2 for D (5 bases each). Trimming stripped 4 bases from V and 7 bases from J, with 19 bases between. The CDR3 has 15 amino acids. Per the germline V gene, CDR1 is SGHRS and CDR2 is YFSETQ. In nucleotides, the CDR3 is TGCGCCAGCAGCGCACTGGGACGGACCGTGAATACGCAGTATTTT. It encodes CASSALGRTVNTQYF.